The text below deals with one T cell receptor beta chain. Its antigen is not identified. This entry belongs to a study of T cells after yellow fever vaccination. Findings and caveats of the study: A weaker secondary response peaked on day 5, the primary on day 15.

UMIs and a universal primer site were added when TCR cDNA was made by 5'RACE template switching. TCRdb recomputed calls from the 5' RACE reads with MiXCR, one row per CDR3 protein. Found here are around 310,000 distinct CDR3 sequences, 8.5% to 10% of them singletons; the top ten hold more than 15%. The CDR3 loop spans 14 amino acids. The V segment lost 4 bases and the J segment 5 bases; nucleotides outside the gene matches: 6. The germline V gene encodes CDR1 ENHRY and CDR2 SYGVKD. This receptor was obtained from a man younger than 35 who received the YFV17D yellow fever vaccine. This specimen was PBMCs, taken on the day of the first yellow fever vaccination. This sequence joins TRBV10-3 and TRBJ2-5, with 8 bases identical to TRBD2. CDR3 loop: CAISVSGGGETQYF. The CDR3 DNA is TGTGCCATCAGTGTCAGCGGGGGCGGGGAGACCCAGTACTTC.